These T cell receptor beta chains were read from a single sample in a study of T cell changes during pregnancy in multiple sclerosis. Here immunoSEQ multiplex PCR was the method, and the copy in TCRdb shows in-frame clones only, minus some. In the table there are around 23,000 clones, about 93% of which are singletons. The specimen comprised CD8+ T cells from peripheral blood mononuclear cells, sampled in the third trimester of pregnancy. The source is a female donor with multiple sclerosis, enrolled in a pregnancy study. Each CDR3 is given with its conserved first and last residue. The order of the fields is J gene, D gene, V gene, clone size, CDR3 DNA, CDR3 protein. D genes are given only for firm matches. Some rows mark clone size as missing; the rest say once, few, many or name a class of expanded clone.

TRBJ1-1,NA,TRBV29-1,NA,TGCAGCGTAGGTGGGGCCTTCTTT,CSVGGAFF
TRBJ2-1,TRBD2,TRBV29-1,NA,TGCAGCGTTGAAGCCTGGGAGGGTTACAATGAGCAGTTCTTC,CSVEAWEGYNEQFF
TRBJ1-2,NA,TRBV29-1,NA,TGCAGCGTCGGAGGGGGGGGGCGGCTACGGTATGGCTACACCTTC,CSVGGGGRLRYGYTF
TRBJ2-7,TRBD1,TRBV4-3,NA,TGCGCCAGCAGCCAAACATGGGACAGGGCGGGTCCCTACGAGCAGTACTTC,CASSQTWDRAGPYEQYF
TRBJ2-6,TRBD2,TRBV10-3,NA,TGTGCCATCAGTGAGTCGTGGGAGGGGTCTGGGGCCAACGTCCTGACTTTC,CAISESWEGSGANVLTF
TRBJ1-4,NA,TRBV6-1,NA,TGTGCCAGCAGCGGGGAGGATGAAAAACTGTTTTTT,CASSGEDEKLFF
TRBJ2-5,TRBD1,TRBV5-1,once,TGCGCCAGCAGCCTGGGGACAGGGGGGGAAGAGACCCAGTACTTC,CASSLGTGGEETQYF
TRBJ1-2,NA,TRBV14,NA,TGTGCCAGCAGCCAAGCGCTTCAGGGATACTATGGCTACACCTTC,CASSQALQGYYGYTF
TRBJ1-5,NA,TRBV15,NA,TGTGCCACCCGAGACACGAGCAATCAGCCCCAGCATTTT,CATRDTSNQPQHF
TRBJ2-7,NA,TRBV6-1,NA,TGTGCCAGCAGTTTCTTAGGAGGATACGAGCAGTACTTC,CASSFLGGYEQYF
TRBJ2-1,TRBD2,TRBV7-6,NA,TGTGCCAGCAGCTTAGACCATCATATCGCGGGAGAGGACAATGAGCAGTTCTTC,CASSLDHHIAGEDNEQFF
TRBJ1-1,NA,TRBV4-1,once,TGCGCCAGCAGCCAAGTTGGCAGTCTGGCTGAAGCTTTCTTT,CASSQVGSLAEAFF
TRBJ2-7,TRBD1,TRBV6-8,NA,TGTGCCAGCAGGGGACAGGGGTACGAGCAGTACTTC,CASRGQGYEQYF
TRBJ1-5,NA,TRBV9,NA,TGTGCCAGGCTCAACGGGGAAGGTGCGTGGCTACGGGGTCAGCCCCAGCATTTT,CARLNGEGAWLRGQPQHF
TRBJ2-1,TRBD1,TRBV2,NA,TGTGCCACCATAGGGACAGGTTCCTACAATGAGCAGTTCTTC,CATIGTGSYNEQFF
TRBJ1-1,TRBD1,TRBV27,NA,TGTGCCAGCAGTTCGATGGACAGGATGAACACTGAAGCTTTCTTT,CASSSMDRMNTEAFF
TRBJ2-7,NA,TRBV11-2,NA,TGTGCCAGCAGCTTAGTAGCTGGCTACGAGCAGTACTTC,CASSLVAGYEQYF
TRBJ2-7,TRBD1,TRBV19,NA,TGTGCCAGTAGTATATCTATCGGGACAGGGAACGAGCAGTACTTC,CASSISIGTGNEQYF
TRBJ1-2,TRBD1,TRBV5-1,NA,TGCGCCAGCAGCATCACAGGGGGAAATGGCTACACCTTC,CASSITGGNGYTF
TRBJ2-3,TRBD2,TRBV28,NA,TGTGCCAGCAGCCCCGGACTAGTTTCAACAGATACGCAGTATTTT,CASSPGLVSTDTQYF
TRBJ2-7,NA,TRBV18,NA,TGTGCCAGCTCACCAGGAGGGGCAGGGTGGGTCAACGAGCAGTACTTC,CASSPGGAGWVNEQYF
TRBJ1-5,NA,TRBV19,NA,TGTGCCAGTAAAGAGCTCATTAGCAATCAGCCCCAGCATTTT,CASKELISNQPQHF
TRBJ2-5,TRBD2,TRBV6-5,NA,TGTGCCAGCAGTTACGGACTAGCTGGGGAGACCCAGTACTTC,CASSYGLAGETQYF
TRBJ2-7,TRBD1,TRBV7-6,NA,TGTGCCAGCAGCTTAGTGGAAGGACAGGGGTACGAGCAGTACTTC,CASSLVEGQGYEQYF
TRBJ2-1,TRBD2,TRBV6-4,NA,TGTGCCAGCAGCGGAGGCGGGGGGGGCAATGAGCAGTTCTTC,CASSGGGGGNEQFF
TRBJ2-5,TRBD2,TRBV7-9,NA,TGTGCCAGCAGCCACCGGACTAGCGGGGGGGAAGAGACCCAGTACTTC,CASSHRTSGGEETQYF
TRBJ2-7,NA,TRBV10-3,NA,TGTGCCATCAGTGGCGGGCTTTCCGACTACGAGCAGTACTTC,CAISGGLSDYEQYF
TRBJ2-7,NA,TRBV5-1,NA,TGCGCCAGCAGCGGAACAGGGCTGGTACACTACGAGCAGTACTTC,CASSGTGLVHYEQYF
TRBJ1-3,TRBD1,TRBV28,NA,TGTGCCAGCAGCCCTGGACAGGGGGGAGGAAACACCATATATTTT,CASSPGQGGGNTIYF
TRBJ2-7,NA,TRBV6-6,NA,TGTGCCAGCAGTTACTCGAACAGGGATTTCGAGCAGTACTTC,CASSYSNRDFEQYF
TRBJ1-5,NA,TRBV6-6,few,TGTGCCAGCAGCCACGGGGGGGAACATCAGCCCCAGCATTTT,CASSHGGEHQPQHF
TRBJ1-1,NA,TRBV29-1,once,TGCAGCGGCCGCCCGACAGGCGCTGAAGCTTTCTTT,CSGRPTGAEAFF
TRBJ2-1,TRBD2,TRBV7-9,NA,TGTGCCAGCAGCTTAGAGCCTAGCGGGATAAGTGAGCAGTTCTTC,CASSLEPSGISEQFF
TRBJ1-2,NA,TRBV15,NA,TGTGCCACCAGCAGTTCCAGGGGAGCTATTGGCTACACCTTC,CATSSSRGAIGYTF
TRBJ2-7,TRBD2,TRBV9,NA,TGTGCCAGCAGCGTGTCCGGGAGGGCCTACGAGCAGTACTTC,CASSVSGRAYEQYF
TRBJ1-1,TRBD1,TRBV15,once,TGTGCCACTAAAGCAGGGGGGACCTGGGCTGAAGCTTTCTTT,CATKAGGTWAEAFF
TRBJ2-2,TRBD2,TRBV2,once,TGTGCCCTTGGGGGGACGGGAGGGGCGCTCGCCGGGGAGCTGTTTTTT,CALGGTGGALAGELFF
TRBJ2-3,NA,TRBV5-4,NA,TGTGCCAGCAGATCTAGGGGTACAGATACGCAGTATTTT,CASRSRGTDTQYF
TRBJ2-7,NA,TRBV7-8,NA,TGTGCCAGCAGCCTACCAACAGGGTACCAGTTTTACGAGCAGTACTTC,CASSLPTGYQFYEQYF
TRBJ2-7,TRBD2,TRBV28,NA,TGTGCCAGCAGTAAGACTAGCGGGAGCGCTTCCTTCTCCTACGAGCAGTACTTC,CASSKTSGSASFSYEQYF
TRBJ2-3,NA,TRBV19,once,TGTGCCACTTCAGGACTGCGTACAGATACGCAGTATTTT,CATSGLRTDTQYF
TRBJ2-7,NA,TRBV13,NA,TGTGCCAGCAGCTCCGGCAGGGTAGGATCCTACGAGCAGTACTTC,CASSSGRVGSYEQYF
TRBJ1-2,NA,TRBV27,NA,TGTGCCAGCAGGGGAGAGTATGGCTACACCTTC,CASRGEYGYTF
TRBJ1-1,NA,TRBV2,NA,TGTGCCGGTTCAGAGGGCAGGATGAACACTGAAGCTTTCTTT,CAGSEGRMNTEAFF
TRBJ2-5,TRBD2,TRBV7-2,NA,TGTGCCAGCAGCTTAGAAGGACTAGCGCAAGAGACCCAGTACTTC,CASSLEGLAQETQYF
TRBJ1-1,TRBD1,TRBV27,NA,TGTGCCAGCAGTTCTCGGACAGGGGGCATCACTGAAGCTTTCTTT,CASSSRTGGITEAFF